Listed below are T cell receptor beta chains from one sample, sequenced in a study of T cell repertoires in cytomegalovirus infection. TCRdb re-derived calls from the reads in MiXCR, one entry per CDR3 protein. The repertoire holds fewer than 250,000 distinct CDR3 sequences, with roughly 20% as singletons. The sample comprised CD8+ T cells from PBMCs. These receptors all stem from a human donor in good health (CMV status not recorded). Some clones in this sample may be carry-over from other donors' samples. CDR3s include the opening cysteine and the closing phenylalanine or tryptophan. A D gene is named only where the DNA matches it firmly. Not all rows give a size; the values are once, few, many and, for expanded clones, a class.

size	V	J	D	DNA	CDR3
.	TRBV27	TRBJ2-7	.	TGTGCCAGCAGTTCTAATACTAGGGCCTCCTACGAGCAGTACTTC	CASSSNTRASYEQYF
.	TRBV4-1	TRBJ1-6	.	TGCGCCAGCAGCCAAGAGGCCGGGACCTCCTATAATTCACCCCTCCACTTT	CASSQEAGTSYNSPLHF
many	TRBV7-7	TRBJ2-3	.	TGTGCCAGCAGCTTAGCCCTCGGGGGAGATACGCAGTATTTT	CASSLALGGDTQYF
.	TRBV29-1	TRBJ1-2	TRBD1	TGCAGCATCAGCACGATGGGACAGGGAGAGGGGTATGGCTACACCTTC	CSISTMGQGEGYGYTF
.	TRBV5-6	TRBJ2-7	.	TGTGCCAGCAGCTTCGGACAAGGACCCTTCGGGCAGTACTTC	CASSFGQGPFGQYF
few	TRBV27	TRBJ2-7	.	TGTGCCAGCAGTTCCCGTGGACACGGTACCTACGAGCAGTACTTC	CASSSRGHGTYEQYF
.	TRBV14	TRBJ1-2	.	TGTGCCAGCAGCCAAGGGGGGGACTATGGCTACACCTTC	CASSQGGDYGYTF
many	TRBV6-5	TRBJ2-5	.	TGTGCCAGCAGTTCCAGGGAAGGGGTGACCCAGTACTTC	CASSSREGVTQYF
.	TRBV7-9	TRBJ1-1	.	TGTGCCAGCTGGACCTTCTCTTTGAACACTGAAGCTTTCTTT	CASWTFSLNTEAFF
.	TRBV10-3	TRBJ2-1	TRBD2	TGTGCCATCAGTGAGTCCGCGGGGGGGCCCCGGAGTGAGCAGTTCTTC	CAISESAGGPRSEQFF
.	TRBV6-1	TRBJ2-7	.	TGTGCCAGCTATAGCCCCTACTACGAGCAGTACTTC	CASYSPYYEQYF
.	TRBV20-1	TRBJ2-1	.	TGCAGTGCCTGGTCTAGCGCCTGGCCCCCTCCCTACAATGAGCAGTTCTTC	CSAWSSAWPPPYNEQFF
.	TRBV2	TRBJ2-7	.	TGTGCCATCGTACGGTCCTACGAGCAGTACTTC	CAIVRSYEQYF
.	TRBV7-6	TRBJ2-1	.	TGTGCCAGCAGCTTAGATGCGCTCTACTCCTACAATGAGCAGTTCTTC	CASSLDALYSYNEQFF
.	TRBV7-6	TRBJ2-7	TRBD2	TGTGTCAGCAGCCTCGGGGGGTTTGAAGAGCAGTACTTC	CVSSLGGFEEQYF
few	TRBV6-6	TRBJ2-7	.	TGTGCCAGCGCCCCGACCCGCTCCTACGAGCAGTACTTC	CASAPTRSYEQYF
many	TRBV7-2	TRBJ2-1	TRBD2	TGTGCCAGCACCCAAACGGGGCTAGCGGGGGAGTATGAGCAGTTCTTC	CASTQTGLAGEYEQFF
many	TRBV7-8	TRBJ2-5	.	TGTGCCAGCAGCTTAGTACAGGGAATAGTAGAAGAGACCCAGTACTTC	CASSLVQGIVEETQYF
once	TRBV7-6	TRBJ2-5	.	TGTGCCAGCAGCTTAGGTGTCGTAGAGACCCAGTACTTC	CASSLGVVETQYF
.	TRBV25-1	TRBJ1-1	.	TGTGCCAGCAGCCTAAGCCCGACAGGGAACACTGAAGCTTTCTTT	CASSLSPTGNTEAFF
few	TRBV12-3/TRBV12-4	TRBJ2-7	.	TGTGCCAGCAGCCCACCCCCAAGCGCTAATTCCTACGAGCAGTACTTC	CASSPPPSANSYEQYF
.	TRBV5-4	TRBJ2-3	.	TGTGCCAGCAGCTTATTCGTTGCTTATAGCACAGATACGCAGTATTTT	CASSLFVAYSTDTQYF
.	TRBV20-1	TRBJ2-3	.	TGCAGTTCACCGGGAGCTACTAGCACAGATACGCAGTATTTT	CSSPGATSTDTQYF